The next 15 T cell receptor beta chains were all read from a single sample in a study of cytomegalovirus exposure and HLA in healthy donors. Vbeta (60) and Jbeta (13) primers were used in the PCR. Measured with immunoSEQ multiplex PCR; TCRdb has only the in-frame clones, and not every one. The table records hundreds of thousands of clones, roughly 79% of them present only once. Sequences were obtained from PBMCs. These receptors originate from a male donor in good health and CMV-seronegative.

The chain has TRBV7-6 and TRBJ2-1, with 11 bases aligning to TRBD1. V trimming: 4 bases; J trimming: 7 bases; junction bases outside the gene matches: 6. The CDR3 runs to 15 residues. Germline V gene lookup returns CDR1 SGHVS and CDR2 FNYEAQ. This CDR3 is CASSSGQGAKNEQFF. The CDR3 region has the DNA TGTGCCAGCAGCTCCGGACAGGGGGCTAAAAATGAGCAGTTCTTC.

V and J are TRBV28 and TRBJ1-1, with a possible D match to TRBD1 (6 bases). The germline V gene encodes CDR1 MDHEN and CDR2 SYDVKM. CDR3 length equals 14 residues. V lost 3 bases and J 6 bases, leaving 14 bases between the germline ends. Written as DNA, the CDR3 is TGTGCCAGCAGTTTTGGCAGGGGAGCCGCTGAAGCTTTCTTT. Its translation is CASSFGRGAAEAFF.

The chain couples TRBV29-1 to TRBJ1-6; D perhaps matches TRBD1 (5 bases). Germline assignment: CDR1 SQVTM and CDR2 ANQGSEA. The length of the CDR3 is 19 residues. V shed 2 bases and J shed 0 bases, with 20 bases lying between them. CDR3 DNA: TGCAGCGTTGAACGATCGGGACTCCCGCAGAGCTCCTATAATTCACCCCTCCACTTT. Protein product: CSVERSGLPQSSYNSPLHF.

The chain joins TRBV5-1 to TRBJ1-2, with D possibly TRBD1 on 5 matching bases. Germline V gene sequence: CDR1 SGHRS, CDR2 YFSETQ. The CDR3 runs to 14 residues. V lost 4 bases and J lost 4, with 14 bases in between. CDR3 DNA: TGCGCCAGCAGCCGGGGCGGGGAAGGCTATGGCTACACCTTC. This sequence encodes CASSRGGEGYGYTF.

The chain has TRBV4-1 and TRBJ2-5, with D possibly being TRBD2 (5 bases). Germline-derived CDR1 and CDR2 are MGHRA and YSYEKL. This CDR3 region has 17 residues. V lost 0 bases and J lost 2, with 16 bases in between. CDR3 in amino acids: CASSQESLGSAQETQYF. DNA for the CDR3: TGCGCCAGCAGCCAAGAGAGTCTTGGTAGCGCTCAAGAGACCCAGTACTTC.

CDR3 coding DNA: TGCGCCAGCAGCCCCCGGGGGGGGAGGCATGGCTACACCTTC. It is translated as CASSPRGGRHGYTF. This chain connects TRBV4-3 to TRBJ1-2, with TRBD1 as a possible D gene (5 bases). Germline-derived CDR1 and CDR2 are LGHNA and YSLEER. This CDR3 comprises 14 residues. V lost 4 bases and J 6 bases, leaving 15 bases between the germline ends.

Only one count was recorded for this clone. This CDR3 reads CATSTDYSNQPQHF. CDR3 in DNA: TGTGCCACCAGCACCGACTATAGCAATCAGCCCCAGCATTTT. The V gene is TRBV15, the J gene TRBJ1-5; D gene unclear. In germline, CDR1 is LNHNV, CDR2 YYDKDF (reference sequence). The CDR3 is made up of 14 amino acids. V was shortened by 4 bases and J by 0 bases, with 7 bases between the two germline ends. Full variable domain (missing parts from reference TRBV15 and TRBJ1-5): DAMVIQNPRYQVTQFGKPVTLSCSQTLNHNVMYWYQQKSSQAPKLLFHYYDKDFNNEADTPDNFQSRRPNTSFCFLDIRSPGLGDTAMYLCATSTDYSNQPQHFGDGTRLSIL.

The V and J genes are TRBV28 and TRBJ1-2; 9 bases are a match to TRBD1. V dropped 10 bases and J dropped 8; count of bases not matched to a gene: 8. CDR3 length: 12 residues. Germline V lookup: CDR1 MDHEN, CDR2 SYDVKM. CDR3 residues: CATLQGARGYTF. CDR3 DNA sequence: TGTGCCACCCTACAGGGGGCGCGAGGCTACACCTTC.

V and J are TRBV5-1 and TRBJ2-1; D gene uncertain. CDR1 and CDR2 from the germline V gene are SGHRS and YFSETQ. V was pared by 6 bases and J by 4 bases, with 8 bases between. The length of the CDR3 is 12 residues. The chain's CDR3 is CASTLRYNEQFF. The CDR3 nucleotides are TGCGCCAGCACCCTCCGTTACAATGAGCAGTTCTTC.

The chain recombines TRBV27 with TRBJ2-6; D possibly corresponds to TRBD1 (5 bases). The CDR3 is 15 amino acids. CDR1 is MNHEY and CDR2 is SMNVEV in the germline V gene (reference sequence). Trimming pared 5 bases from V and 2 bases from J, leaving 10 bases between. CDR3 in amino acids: CASSLQGTGANVLTF. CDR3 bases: TGTGCCAGCAGTCTCCAGGGAACTGGGGCCAACGTCCTGACTTTC.

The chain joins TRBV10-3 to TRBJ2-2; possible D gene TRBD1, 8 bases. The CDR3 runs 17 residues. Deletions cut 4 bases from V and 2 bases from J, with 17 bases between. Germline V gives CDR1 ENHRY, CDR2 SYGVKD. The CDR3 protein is CAISGWTGTKNTGELFF. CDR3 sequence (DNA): TGTGCCATCAGTGGTTGGACAGGGACTAAAAACACCGGGGAGCTGTTTTTT.

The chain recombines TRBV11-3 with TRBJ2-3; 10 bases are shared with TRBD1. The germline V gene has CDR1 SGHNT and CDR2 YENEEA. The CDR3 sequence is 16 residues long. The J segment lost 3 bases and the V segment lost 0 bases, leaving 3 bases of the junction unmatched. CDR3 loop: CASSLDGGQGTDTQYF. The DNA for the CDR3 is TGTGCCAGCAGCTTAGATGGGGGACAGGGGACAGATACGCAGTATTTT.

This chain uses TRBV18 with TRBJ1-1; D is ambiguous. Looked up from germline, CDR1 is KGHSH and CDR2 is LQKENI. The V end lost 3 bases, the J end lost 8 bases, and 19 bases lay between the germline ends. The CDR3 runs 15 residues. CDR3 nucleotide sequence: TGTGCCAGCTCACCTCGGGTTCGAGATACTGCAGAAGCTTTCTTT. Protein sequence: CASSPRVRDTAEAFF.

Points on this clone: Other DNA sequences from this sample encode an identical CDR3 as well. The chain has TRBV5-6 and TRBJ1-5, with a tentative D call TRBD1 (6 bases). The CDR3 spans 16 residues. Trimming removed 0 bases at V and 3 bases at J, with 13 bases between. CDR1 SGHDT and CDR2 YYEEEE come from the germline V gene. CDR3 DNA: TGTGCCAGCAGCTTGGGGGCAGGGGCAATCAATCAGCCCCAGCATTTT. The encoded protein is CASSLGAGAINQPQHF.

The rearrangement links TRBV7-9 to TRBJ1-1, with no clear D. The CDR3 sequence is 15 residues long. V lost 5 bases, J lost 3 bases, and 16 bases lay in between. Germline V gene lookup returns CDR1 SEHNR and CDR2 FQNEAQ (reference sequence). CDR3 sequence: CASSPPEGRDTEAFF. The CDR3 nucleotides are TGTGCCAGCAGCCCCCCGGAGGGAAGGGACACTGAAGCTTTCTTT. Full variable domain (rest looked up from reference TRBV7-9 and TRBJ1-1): DTGVSQNPRHKITKRGQNVTFRCDPISEHNRLYWYRQTLGQGPEFLTYFQNEAQLEKSRLLSDRFSAERPKGSFSTLEIQRTEQGDSAMYLCASSPPEGRDTEAFFGQGTRLTVV.